This T cell receptor (beta chain) was profiled in a study of cytomegalovirus exposure and HLA in healthy donors. PCR amplification relied on 60 Vbeta primers (plus 13 Jbeta primers). Libraries were prepared by immunoSEQ multiplex PCR; TCRdb keeps only in-frame clonotypes and omits some of them. The sample includes under 150,000 clones, 70% to 80% seen only once; the top ten take approximately 2.9%. Germline values: CDR1 MNHNS, CDR2 SASEGT. The CDR3 sequence is 15 residues long. The J segment lost 0 bases and the V segment lost 4 bases, leaving 5 bases of the junction unmatched. V gene TRBV6-1 combines with J gene TRBJ2-5, with 7 bases aligning to TRBD2. The clonotype originates from a human donor in good health. Sequenced material: PBMCs. CDR3 sequence: CASSGGLSYQETQYF. CDR3 DNA: TGTGCCAGCAGTGGGGGACTATCGTACCAAGAGACCCAGTACTTC.